This T cell receptor (beta chain) came from a study of long-term antiretroviral therapy in people with HIV. A remark on this clone: Its antigen is still unknown.

immunoSEQ v3.0 was run at survey level. Libraries were prepared by immunoSEQ multiplex PCR; TCRdb keeps only in-frame clonotypes and omits some of them. The sample contains about 7,200 clones, 74% of which appear only once. The study, taken as a whole, reports: The blood, collected between the mid-2000s and the late 2010s, was possibly taken under older ART regimens. Narrower CDR3 length ranges marked HIV repertoires relative to controls. Those clones which expanded before ART made up the dominant part of the repertoire at all time points.

The CDR3 has 15 amino acids. V lost 3 bases, J lost 5 bases, and 14 bases lay in between. Germline loops: CDR1 LNHDA, CDR2 SQIVND (reference sequence). Before they underwent DNA extraction, samples held roughly 0.95-11 million cryopreserved PBMC. Here the sequenced sample was unsorted PBMCs, taken approximately 0.9 years before starting antiretroviral therapy. The receptor was isolated from a man aged 35-49 years with HIV. V and J are TRBV19 and TRBJ2-1; D is possibly TRBD1 (6 bases). CDR3 loop: CASSITGWGNNEQFF. Here the CDR3 DNA reads TGTGCCAGTAGTATTACAGGGTGGGGCAACAATGAGCAGTTCTTC.